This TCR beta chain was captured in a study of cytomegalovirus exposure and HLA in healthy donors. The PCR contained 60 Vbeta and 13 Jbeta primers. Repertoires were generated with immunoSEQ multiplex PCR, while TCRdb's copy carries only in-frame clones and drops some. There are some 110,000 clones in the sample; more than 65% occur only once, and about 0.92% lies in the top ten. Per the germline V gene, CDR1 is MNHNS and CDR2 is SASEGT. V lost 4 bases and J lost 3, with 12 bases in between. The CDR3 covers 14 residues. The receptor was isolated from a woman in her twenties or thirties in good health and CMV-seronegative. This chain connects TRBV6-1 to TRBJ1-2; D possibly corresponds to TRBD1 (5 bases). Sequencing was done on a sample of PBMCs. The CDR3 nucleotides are TGTGCCAGCAGTGGGGGGGAGGGGTACTATGGCTACACCTTC. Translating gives CASSGGEGYYGYTF.